The clone carrying this T cell receptor beta chain was counted only a few times. Its cognate antigen is unknown. This sample was included in a study of response to subunit inactivated influenza vaccine. In germline, CDR1 is SGHRS, CDR2 YFSETQ. The CDR3 is made up of 17 amino acids. With V trimmed by 2 bases and J by 2 bases, 8 bases remained unmatched. Points from the study as a whole: The authors proposed limited new T cell recruitment per seasonal influenza vaccination.

TCRdb processed the RT-PCR reads anew with MiXCR; each CDR3 protein has one entry. The sample lists approximately 500,000 distinct CDR3 sequences, around 13% occurring once. This sequence joins TRBV5-1 and TRBJ2-7, with 12 bases fitting TRBD2. The sequences come from PBMCs from blood, collected 40 to 50 days after vaccination. This TCR was sampled from a man aged 45-65 years who received an inactivated influenza vaccine. The CDR3 region has the DNA TGCGCCAGCAGCTTAACGACTAGCGGGAGCTCCACCTACGAGCAGTACTTC. As protein: CASSLTTSGSSTYEQYF.